This T cell receptor (beta chain) was sequenced during a study of molecular identifiers for immune sequencing clone quantification. For the study at large: Across replicate runs, RNA obtained from approximately 20,000 or 100,000 naive CD8 cells was divided into five, with four undergoing sequencing. General study points: Over 99% of CMV-specific effector molecules, but under 1% of naive ones, were in clones above 20 copies.

This clonotype was picked up one time. Its antigen remains unidentified. A much larger clonotype is one base distant, so this may be a read error. The use of previously described methods and listed TCR primers produced the bulk TCR libraries. One entry per CDR3 protein results from TCRdb running MiXCR on the PCR reads. This table holds 400,000 to 600,000 distinct CDR3 sequences, around 23% found once. Sorting recovered naive CD8 T cells on a CD8+CD4-CCR7+CD45RA+ profile. The clonotype originates from a human donor in good health. Some libraries in this study had Jurkat cell RNA spiked in. Input material: naive CD8+ T cells from blood, with Jurkat cell RNA spiked in. Documented subset: FACS-sorted CD8+CD4-CCR7+CD45RA+ naive T cells.

CDR3 nucleotides: TGTGCCAGCTGCTTATATGCGGGTACTGAAGCTTTCTTT. Its translation: CASCLYAGTEAFF. This chain connects TRBV7-9 to TRBJ1-1; no clear D. CDR3 length: 13 residues. CDR1 SEHNR and CDR2 FQNEAQ come from the germline V gene (reference sequence).